This T cell receptor beta chain was identified during a study of blood T cells in healthy people across ages. Donation came from healthy Caucasian individuals in Russia who were aged about 6 to 95. With each sample, at least 5 micrograms of total RNA were extracted. This CDR3 has 18 amino acids. J was trimmed by 1 base and V by 0 bases; bases with no gene match: 6. With a J-beta primer mix and a sample-barcoded 5' primer, a second PCR ran 7 to 11 cycles. One entry per CDR3 protein results from TCRdb running MiXCR on the 5' RACE reads. The repertoire holds some 320,000 distinct CDR3 sequences, with roughly 26% as singletons. Study conclusions and caveats: The recorded TCR beta diversity per million T cells decreased in a roughly linear manner with age. Without sorted subsets, naive and antigen-experienced compartments could not be conclusively compared.

Remarks on this clonotype: The antigen remains undetermined.

The sequencing input was blood. The clonotype comes from a woman in her seventies in good health. This chain uses TRBV12-3 or TRBV12-4 with TRBJ1-5; 10 positions agree with TRBD1. CDR3 sequence: CASSLATGGLGSNQPQHF. The DNA of the CDR3 is TGTGCCAGCAGTTTAGCGACAGGGGGCCTCGGGAGCAATCAGCCCCAGCATTTT.